These 7 T cell receptor beta chains share one sample of origin, sequenced in a study of blood T cell repertoires in COVID-19. Produced via immunoSEQ multiplex PCR; TCRdb's table is partial and in-frame only. The sample consists of about 210,000 clones, just under 85% of them appearing once. Sequencing was performed on peripheral blood. The receptors here all came from a woman aged 50 to 65 with active or convalescent COVID-19.

This clone appeared once. The rearrangement links TRBV27 to TRBJ2-6, with D perhaps TRBD2 (5 bases). Per germline, CDR1 MNHEY and CDR2 SMNVEV (reference sequence). V lost 7 bases and J lost 1, with 8 bases in between. The CDR3 consists of 14 residues. The CDR3 DNA is TGTGCCAGCACTACGGGGTCTGGGGCCAACGTCCTGACTTTC. Translation gives CASTTGSGANVLTF.

The chain joins TRBV3-1 (or the pseudogene TRBV3-2) to TRBJ2-2; D is perhaps TRBD1 (6 bases). The germline gives CDR1 LGHDT, CDR2 YNNKEL (reference sequence). V lost 4 bases, J lost 6 bases, and 12 bases lay in between. This CDR3 has 14 residues. This chain's CDR3 is CASSLNRVPGELFF. CDR3 DNA sequence: TGTGCCAGCAGCCTGAACAGGGTACCCGGGGAGCTGTTTTTT.

V is TRBV7-3 and J is TRBJ2-5, with TRBD2 matching 10 bases. V gave up 0 bases and J gave up 7 bases; unmatched junction bases: 2. Germline CDR1 SGHTA, CDR2 FQGTGA. The CDR3 covers 14 residues. The CDR3 DNA is TGTGCCAGCAGCTTAACGCGGACTAGCGGGACCCAGTACTTC. Its translation is CASSLTRTSGTQYF.

The chain couples TRBV19 to TRBJ2-7, with a tentative D call TRBD2 (6 bases). CDR3 length equals 13 residues. Germline CDR1 is LNHDA and CDR2 is SQIVND (reference sequence). V was cut by 6 bases and J by 1 base, with 10 bases left in between. CDR3 amino acids: CASRKTRSYEQYF. The CDR3 DNA reads as TGTGCCAGTAGAAAGACTAGATCCTACGAGCAGTACTTC.

V usage is TRBV3-1 (or the pseudogene TRBV3-2) and J usage is TRBJ2-7; possibly TRBD2 for D (6 bases). CDR1 LGHDT and CDR2 YNNKEL come from the germline V gene (reference sequence). Trimming removed 2 bases from V and 6 bases from J, with 17 bases in between. This CDR3 spans 15 amino acids. The CDR3 is CASSQQMLGGGEQYF. In nucleotides, the CDR3 is TGTGCCAGCAGCCAACAAATGCTGGGGGGTGGCGAGCAGTACTTC.

The chain joins TRBV5-1 to TRBJ2-3; the D is unclear. Germline V gene sequence: CDR1 SGHRS, CDR2 YFSETQ. V was pared by 0 bases and J by 0 bases, with 8 bases between. CDR3 length: 15 residues. As DNA, the CDR3 is TGCGCCAGCAGCTTGGAGGCGGTTAGCACAGATACGCAGTATTTT. This gives the protein CASSLEAVSTDTQYF. Combining the CDR3 with reference TRBV5-1 and TRBJ2-3 gives the whole variable domain KAGVTQTPRYLIKTRGQQVTLSCSPISGHRSVSWYQQTPGQGLQFLFEYFSETQRNKGNFPGRFSGRQFSNSRSEMNVSTLELGDSALYLCASSLEAVSTDTQYFGPGTRLTVL.

The chain is built from TRBV24-1 and TRBJ2-3; possible D gene TRBD2, 6 bases. From germline, CDR1 is KGHDR and CDR2 SFDVKD. The V end was cut by 5 bases, the J end by 0 bases, with 29 bases between. The CDR3 covers 21 residues. The CDR3 DNA reads as TGTGCCACCAGTGTGGGGATTTTGGAGGGGACTTTTATGGCTAGCACAGATACGCAGTATTTT. Its translation: CATSVGILEGTFMASTDTQYF.